The 30 T cell receptor beta chains presented below share a single source sample, sequenced in a study of blood T cell repertoires in COVID-19. Sequenced by immunoSEQ multiplex PCR; TCRdb stores in-frame clones only, minus some. The sample carries approximately 140,000 clones, roughly 80% recorded once. What was sequenced was peripheral blood. Receptor source: a man aged 60 to 75 with acute or convalescent COVID-19.

The rearrangement links TRBV7-6 to TRBJ2-3, with 11 bases matching TRBD2. The CDR3 has 16 amino acids. The germline CDR1 and CDR2 sequences are SGHVS and FNYEAQ. V lost 4 bases, J lost 4 bases, and 7 bases stayed unmatched. The CDR3 here is CASSSPLAGAADTQYF. The DNA for the CDR3 is TGTGCCAGCAGCTCCCCACTAGCGGGGGCAGCAGATACGCAGTATTTT.

This chain connects TRBV7-6 to TRBJ2-1, with 11 bases fitting TRBD2. The CDR3 consists of 16 residues. Germline-derived CDR1 and CDR2 are SGHVS and FNYEAQ. J lost 8 bases, V lost 4 bases, and 10 bases had no gene match. The chain's CDR3 is CASSYLIAGGADEQFF. CDR3 nucleotides: TGTGCCAGCAGCTACCTAATAGCGGGGGGGGCGGATGAGCAGTTCTTC.

The chain has TRBV30 and TRBJ2-7; perhaps TRBD2 as D (6 bases). The germline V and J ends were trimmed by 8 bases and 2 bases, with 13 bases remaining between them. From germline, CDR1 is GTSNPN and CDR2 SVGIG (reference sequence). The CDR3 contains 12 residues. CDR3 protein: CAVLTSTYEQYF. CDR3 nucleotides: TGTGCCGTACTGACTAGTACCTACGAGCAGTACTTC.

J is TRBJ2-3 and V is TRBV5-1, with TRBD1 matching over 7 bases. Per germline, CDR1 SGHRS and CDR2 YFSETQ. This CDR3 region has 15 residues. The V gene end was trimmed by 1 base and the J gene end by 2 bases; junction bases not matched to a gene: 4. The CDR3 protein is CASSLTGVHTDTQYF. In DNA form, the CDR3 reads TGCGCCAGCAGCTTGACAGGGGTTCACACAGATACGCAGTATTTT.

The genes are TRBV28 and TRBJ1-5, with 8 positions matching TRBD1. This CDR3 is 15 amino acids long. After removal of 3 bases from V and 8 bases from J, the junction contained 9 bases not matched to a gene. Germline V CDR1 and CDR2: MDHEN, SYDVKM. Here the CDR3 DNA reads TGTGCCAGCAGTTTCCGCAGACAGGGGAGGAAGCCCCAGCATTTT. Its translation: CASSFRRQGRKPQHF.

This clone has only a few counts. The J gene is TRBJ2-7, the V gene TRBV11-1, with 7 bases matching TRBD1. Germline lookup yields CDR1 SGHAT and CDR2 FQDESV (reference sequence). The CDR3 has 12 amino acids. V was pared by 5 bases and J by 5 bases, with 3 bases of the junction left unmatched. The CDR3 coding sequence is TGTGCCAGCAGCCAAGACAGGGACGAGCAGTACTTC. Its translation is CASSQDRDEQYF.

This clone was observed a few times. V is TRBV6-5 and J is TRBJ1-1, with D possibly being TRBD1 (5 bases). Trimming stripped 2 bases from V and 5 bases from J, with 9 bases between. The germline V gene encodes CDR1 MNHEY and CDR2 SVGAGI. The CDR3 has 13 residues. The CDR3 nucleotides are TGTGCCAGCAGTTACAGGGGCCGGACTGAAGCTTTCTTT. Translated, it gives CASSYRGRTEAFF.

The chain employs TRBV7-6 and TRBJ2-2; a possible D gene is TRBD2 (6 bases). V lost 5 bases, J lost 7 bases, and 20 bases lay in between. The CDR3 sequence is 16 residues long. CDR1 is SGHVS, CDR2 FNYEAQ, per germline. The CDR3 loop reads CASSPNLQGGIGELFF. The CDR3 nucleotides are TGTGCCAGCAGCCCTAACCTTCAGGGCGGGATCGGGGAGCTGTTTTTT.

The V gene is TRBV24-1, the J gene TRBJ1-2; TRBD1 aligns across 7 bases. Germline V gene lookup returns CDR1 KGHDR and CDR2 SFDVKD. V shed 3 bases and J 8 bases; nucleotides not matched to a gene: 5. CDR3 length: 13 residues. The CDR3 loop is CATSDNRGWGYTF. The CDR3 nucleotides read TGTGCCACCAGTGATAACAGGGGATGGGGCTACACCTTC.

The genes are TRBV2 and TRBJ1-2; 9 bases fit TRBD1. The CDR3 loop spans 15 amino acids. Germline V gene sequence: CDR1 SNHLY, CDR2 FYNNEI. CDR3 in DNA: TGTGCTCAGAGGGAGGTGGGGACAGGGCACTATGGCTACACCTTC. Its protein is CAQREVGTGHYGYTF.

The V call is TRBV19, the J call TRBJ2-7; perhaps TRBD1 as D (5 bases). The CDR3 covers 12 residues. V lost 5 bases and J 4 bases, leaving 9 bases between the germline ends. Germline-derived CDR1 and CDR2 are LNHDA and SQIVND (reference sequence). The CDR3 region has the DNA TGTGCCAGTAGTTCAGGGTTATACGAGCAGTACTTC. This gives the protein CASSSGLYEQYF.

The V call is TRBV12-5, the J call TRBJ1-6; TRBD1 matches at 7 bases. The CDR3 has 12 residues. Germline values: CDR1 LGHNT, CDR2 FRNRAP. The CDR3 DNA is TGTGCCTCAACCAGGGACAGTCTAACGGTACACTTT. It translates to CASTRDSLTVHF.

The gene calls are TRBV5-1 and TRBJ1-3, with D unclear. Germline V gene lookup returns CDR1 SGHRS and CDR2 YFSETQ. V was shortened by 5 bases and J by 4 bases, with 10 bases between the two germline ends. The CDR3 length is 13 residues. CDR3 sequence (DNA): TGCGCCAGCAGTTGGGGAGGGGGAAACACCATATATTTT. This gives the protein CASSWGGGNTIYF.

The chain uses TRBV29-1 and TRBJ1-2; D perhaps matches TRBD1 (5 bases). Germline CDR1 reads SQVTM; CDR2 reads ANQGSEA. This CDR3 spans 14 amino acids. V was trimmed by 0 bases and J by 3 bases, leaving 11 bases between them. The CDR3 loop reads CSVEETWGHYGYTF. The CDR3 nucleotides are TGCAGCGTTGAAGAGACTTGGGGCCACTATGGCTACACCTTC.

This clone was seen a handful of times. The chain links TRBV5-1 to TRBJ2-7; 15 nucleotides agree with TRBD2. The CDR3 loop spans 17 amino acids. Germline-derived CDR1 and CDR2 are SGHRS and YFSETQ. V was clipped by 1 base and J by 4 bases; unmatched bases: 6. DNA of the CDR3: TGCGCCAGCAGCTTGAGGACTAGCGGGAGGGCCTGGTACGAGCAGTACTTC. This encodes CASSLRTSGRAWYEQYF.

The rearrangement uses TRBV6-5 and TRBJ1-6; possible D gene TRBD1, 5 bases. Germline CDR1 reads MNHEY; CDR2 reads SVGAGI. The V end was cut by 7 bases, the J end by 0 bases, with 7 bases between. There are 14 residues in the CDR3. CDR3 in amino acids: CASTGASYNSPLHF. The CDR3 nucleotides read TGTGCCAGCACTGGGGCCTCCTATAATTCACCCCTCCACTTT.

V and J are TRBV28 and TRBJ1-4, with TRBD1 identical over 9 bases. Germline V gives CDR1 MDHEN, CDR2 SYDVKM. The CDR3 loop spans 14 amino acids. The V gene end was trimmed by 6 bases and the J gene end by 8 bases; junction bases not matched to a gene: 7. In nucleotides, the CDR3 is TGTGCCAGCAGGAACGACAGGGGGAACGAAAAACTGTTTTTT. This codes for CASRNDRGNEKLFF.

The gene calls are TRBV6-5 and TRBJ2-1, with 11 bases matching TRBD1. This CDR3 comprises 13 residues. CDR1 is MNHEY and CDR2 is SVGAGI in the germline V gene. Germline trimming cut 7 bases from V and 8 bases from J; bases unmatched to any gene: 4. CDR3 sequence reads: CASKDRGRHEQFF. The CDR3, as DNA: TGTGCCAGCAAGGACAGGGGGCGGCATGAGCAGTTCTTC.

The rearrangement links TRBV5-1 to TRBJ1-1; possible D gene TRBD1, 5 bases. V lost 4 bases, J lost 2 bases, and 12 bases lay in between. CDR3 size: 14 residues. Looked up from germline, CDR1 is SGHRS and CDR2 is YFSETQ. CDR3 in DNA: TGCGCCAGCAGCGCGGGACCCACAAACACTGAAGCTTTCTTT. It encodes CASSAGPTNTEAFF.

The chain is built from TRBV19 and TRBJ2-7, with a tentative D call TRBD1 (5 bases). The CDR3 length is 13 residues. Between the trimmed V and J ends, which lost 5 bases and 6 bases, there was a span of 14 bases. Germline CDR1 is LNHDA and CDR2 is SQIVND (reference sequence). CDR3 residues: CASSLIQGLEQYF. CDR3 DNA: TGTGCCAGTAGTCTTATCCAGGGCCTCGAGCAGTACTTC.

The gene calls are TRBV6-1 and TRBJ2-3; maybe TRBD2 (5 bases). The V end was cut by 2 bases, the J end by 2 bases, with 11 bases between. This CDR3 has 15 amino acids. Germline CDR1 is MNHNS and CDR2 is SASEGT. CDR3 sequence reads: CASSESGKYTDTQYF. CDR3 bases: TGTGCCAGCAGTGAATCCGGGAAATACACAGATACGCAGTATTTT.

For the CDR3, the DNA is TGTGCCAGCAGCTTAACTCAGGGGGACCTTTACGAGCAGTACTTC. Its protein product is CASSLTQGDLYEQYF. The V gene is TRBV7-3, the J gene TRBJ2-7, with TRBD1 matching over 7 bases. The CDR3 has 15 residues. The germline gives CDR1 SGHTA, CDR2 FQGTGA. V shed 0 bases, J shed 4 bases, and the junction held 6 bases outside the gene matches.

Only one count was recorded for this clone. The rearrangement uses TRBV4-1 and TRBJ2-7; 8 bases are a match to TRBD2. J gave up 4 bases and V 5 bases, and 13 bases lay outside the gene matches. The CDR3 covers 16 residues. CDR1 and CDR2 (germline): MGHRA, YSYEKL. The chain's CDR3 is CASSSFPTGGPYEQYF. The CDR3 DNA reads as TGCGCCAGCAGCTCCTTTCCTACGGGGGGGCCTTACGAGCAGTACTTC.

This clone was recorded a few times. The chain carries TRBV2 and TRBJ1-5; a weak D match, TRBD1 (6 bases). With 5 bases removed from V and 0 bases from J, the gap between germline ends came to 11 bases. The CDR3 is made up of 15 amino acids. In germline, CDR1 is SNHLY, CDR2 FYNNEI. The CDR3 spells CASSTTGNSNQPQHF. Here the CDR3 DNA reads TGTGCCAGCAGTACGACAGGTAATAGCAATCAGCCCCAGCATTTT.

The chain joins TRBV5-1 to TRBJ2-5; 10 bases agree with TRBD2. V shed 0 bases and J 5 bases; nucleotides not matched to a gene: 4. CDR3 length equals 15 residues. Per germline, CDR1 SGHRS and CDR2 YFSETQ. CDR3: CASSLAGGLAETQYF. The CDR3 DNA reads as TGCGCCAGCAGCTTGGCGGGGGGACTAGCGGAGACCCAGTACTTC.

The chain joins TRBV6-5 to TRBJ1-4, with 8 bases identical to TRBD1. V trimming: 7 bases; J trimming: 8 bases; junction bases outside the gene matches: 12. Germline V lookup: CDR1 MNHEY, CDR2 SVGAGI. There are 15 residues in the CDR3. CDR3 sequence (DNA): TGTGCCAGCACCTTACAGGGGGGTTTTGAGGAAAAACTGTTTTTT. Translation gives CASTLQGGFEEKLFF.

V usage is TRBV5-1 and J usage is TRBJ1-1; D gene unclear. The germline V gene encodes CDR1 SGHRS and CDR2 YFSETQ. CDR3 size: 13 residues. Trimming shortened V by 4 bases and J by 5 bases, and 12 bases separated the two germline ends. The CDR3 region is CASSRGSGTEAFF. CDR3 bases: TGCGCCAGCAGCCGTGGTTCCGGGACTGAAGCTTTCTTT. Drawing the rest from reference TRBV5-1 and TRBJ1-1, the complete variable domain is KAGVTQTPRYLIKTRGQQVTLSCSPISGHRSVSWYQQTPGQGLQFLFEYFSETQRNKGNFPGRFSGRQFSNSRSEMNVSTLELGDSALYLCASSRGSGTEAFFGQGTRLTVV.

This clone was counted a few times. This chain joins TRBV29-1 and TRBJ1-4; possibly TRBD1 for D (6 bases). This CDR3 is 16 amino acids long. Germline lookup yields CDR1 SQVTM and CDR2 ANQGSEA. The ends were cut back, 6 bases at V and 1 base at J, with 18 bases in the middle. As DNA, the CDR3 is TGCAGCGTCGCGCCCAGGGGTTCCGGAACTAATGAAAAACTGTTTTTT. Its protein is CSVAPRGSGTNEKLFF. The whole variable domain, remainder taken from reference TRBV29-1 and TRBJ1-4, is SAVISQKPSRDICQRGTSLTIQCQVDSQVTMMFWYRQQPGQSLTLIATANQGSEATYESGFVIDKFPISRPNLTFSTLTVSNMSPEDSSIYLCSVAPRGSGTNEKLFFGSGTQLSVL.

J is TRBJ2-6 and V is TRBV19; TRBD1 agrees at 12 bases. This CDR3 contains 19 residues. Germline V CDR1 and CDR2: LNHDA, SQIVND (reference sequence). V gave up 6 bases and J gave up 4 bases; unmatched junction bases: 13. Here the CDR3 DNA reads TGTGCCAGTAGAATGGGCCCGGGACAGGGGGCAGGAGGGGCCAACGTCCTGACTTTC. This encodes CASRMGPGQGAGGANVLTF.

The chain recombines TRBV7-9 with TRBJ1-2; a possible D gene is TRBD1 (5 bases). CDR3 length: 13 residues. Trimming stripped 1 base from V and 5 bases from J, with 8 bases between. CDR1 SEHNR and CDR2 FQNEAQ come from the germline V gene (reference sequence). CDR3 coding DNA: TGTGCCAGCAGCTTAGATGCAGGGTATGGCTACACCTTC. This translates into CASSLDAGYGYTF.